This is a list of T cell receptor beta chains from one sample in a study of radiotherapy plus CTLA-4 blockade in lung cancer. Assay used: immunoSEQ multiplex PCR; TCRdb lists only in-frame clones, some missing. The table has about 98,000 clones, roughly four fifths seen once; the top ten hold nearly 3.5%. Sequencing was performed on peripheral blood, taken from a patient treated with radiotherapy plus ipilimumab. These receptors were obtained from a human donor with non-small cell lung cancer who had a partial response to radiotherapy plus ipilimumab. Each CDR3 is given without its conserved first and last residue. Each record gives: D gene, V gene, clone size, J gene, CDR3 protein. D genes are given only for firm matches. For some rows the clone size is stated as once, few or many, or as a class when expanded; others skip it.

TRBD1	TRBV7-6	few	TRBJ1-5	ASRGDRGSSQPQH
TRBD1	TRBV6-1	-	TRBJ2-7	ASKHLRDRNYEQY
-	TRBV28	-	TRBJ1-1	ASRGTRGTEAF
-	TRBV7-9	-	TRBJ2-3	ASSPYTGLGTDTQY
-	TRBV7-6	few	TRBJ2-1	ASSLVANEQF
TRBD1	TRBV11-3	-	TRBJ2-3	ASSPAGTGSEADTQY
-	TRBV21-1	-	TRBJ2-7	ASRPRSGKIHEQY
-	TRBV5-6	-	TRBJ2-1	ASSFREVPYNEQF
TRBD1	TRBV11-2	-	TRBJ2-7	ASSIGTATYEQY
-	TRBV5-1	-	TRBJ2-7	ASSLEGGVAYEQY
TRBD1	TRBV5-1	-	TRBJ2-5	ASSLLTGTEETQY
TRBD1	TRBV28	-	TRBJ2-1	ASSQRQGGRNEQF
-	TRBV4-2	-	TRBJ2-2	ASSQVRDTGELF
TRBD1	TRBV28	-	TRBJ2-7	ASRPADRRDEQY
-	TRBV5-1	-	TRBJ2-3	ASSFRRAGTDTQY
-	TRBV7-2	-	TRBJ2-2	ASSLVRASTGELF
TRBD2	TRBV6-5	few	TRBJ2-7	ASSRTSATYEQY
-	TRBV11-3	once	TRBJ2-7	ASSLYPGRSYEQY
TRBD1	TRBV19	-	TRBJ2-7	ASGGQGGFYEQY
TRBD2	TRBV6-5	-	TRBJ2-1	ASSTTSGSYNEQF
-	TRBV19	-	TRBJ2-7	ASSIDRAGNEQY
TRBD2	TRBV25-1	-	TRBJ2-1	ASSVRLAAYNEQF
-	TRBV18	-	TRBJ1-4	ASSPPTGGEKLF
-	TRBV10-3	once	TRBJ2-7	ATGRGLYEQY
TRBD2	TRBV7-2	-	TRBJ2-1	ASSLGAGDREQF
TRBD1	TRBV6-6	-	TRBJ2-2	ASSYRGQDTGELF